This T cell receptor (beta chain) was retrieved from a study of T cell changes during pregnancy in multiple sclerosis. Clones were sequenced by immunoSEQ multiplex PCR, and TCRdb holds only the in-frame ones, with some missing. The repertoire holds under 50,000 clones, 90% seen once, with around 0.5% in the top ten. V gave up 1 base and J gave up 2 bases, with 17 bases separating them. Germline CDR1 and CDR2: SEHNR and FQNEAQ (reference sequence). This CDR3 region has 17 residues. The chain uses TRBV7-9 and TRBJ2-5; TRBD1 is a possible D gene (6 bases). The clonotype comes from a female donor in good health, enrolled as a control in a pregnancy study. The source was CD4+ T cells from peripheral blood mononuclear cells, collected in the first trimester of pregnancy. CDR3 sequence (DNA): TGTGCCAGCAGCTTAGACCCCAGGGGATCAACTCAAGAGACCCAGTACTTC. Protein: CASSLDPRGSTQETQYF.